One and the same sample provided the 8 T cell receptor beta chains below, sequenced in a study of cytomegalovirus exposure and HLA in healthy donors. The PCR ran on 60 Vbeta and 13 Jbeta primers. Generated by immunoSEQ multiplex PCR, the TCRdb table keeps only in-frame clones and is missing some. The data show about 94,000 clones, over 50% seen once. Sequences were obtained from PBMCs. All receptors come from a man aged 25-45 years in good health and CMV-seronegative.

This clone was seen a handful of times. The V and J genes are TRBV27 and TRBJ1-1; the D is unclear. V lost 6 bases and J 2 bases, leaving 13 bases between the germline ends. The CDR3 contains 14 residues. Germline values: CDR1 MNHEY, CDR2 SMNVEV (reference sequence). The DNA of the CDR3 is TGTGCCAGCAGAGTTATAGCCTCTAACACTGAAGCTTTCTTT. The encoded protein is CASRVIASNTEAFF.

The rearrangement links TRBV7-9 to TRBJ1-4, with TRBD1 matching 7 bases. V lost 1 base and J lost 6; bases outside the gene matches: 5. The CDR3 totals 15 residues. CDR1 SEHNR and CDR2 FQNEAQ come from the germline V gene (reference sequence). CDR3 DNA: TGTGCCAGCAGCTTAGATGGGACAGTAGATGAAAAACTGTTTTTT. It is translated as CASSLDGTVDEKLFF.

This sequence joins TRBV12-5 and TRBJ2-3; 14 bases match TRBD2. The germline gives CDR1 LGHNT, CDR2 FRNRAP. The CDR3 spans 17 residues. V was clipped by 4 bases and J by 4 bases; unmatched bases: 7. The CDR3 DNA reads TGTGCTAGTGGTTCCCGACTAGCGGGGGGGCTAGCAGATACGCAGTATTTT. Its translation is CASGSRLAGGLADTQYF.

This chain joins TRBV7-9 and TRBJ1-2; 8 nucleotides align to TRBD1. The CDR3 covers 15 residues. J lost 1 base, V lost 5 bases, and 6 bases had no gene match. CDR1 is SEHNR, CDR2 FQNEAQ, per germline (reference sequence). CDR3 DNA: TGTGCCAGCAGCGACGGACAGGGTAATAACTATGGCTACACCTTC. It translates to CASSDGQGNNYGYTF.

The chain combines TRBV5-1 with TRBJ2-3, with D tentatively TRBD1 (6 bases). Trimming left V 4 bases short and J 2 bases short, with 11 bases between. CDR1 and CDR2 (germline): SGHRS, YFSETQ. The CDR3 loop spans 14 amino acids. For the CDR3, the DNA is TGCGCCAGCAGCGCCGGACAGTCCACAGATACGCAGTATTTT. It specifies CASSAGQSTDTQYF.

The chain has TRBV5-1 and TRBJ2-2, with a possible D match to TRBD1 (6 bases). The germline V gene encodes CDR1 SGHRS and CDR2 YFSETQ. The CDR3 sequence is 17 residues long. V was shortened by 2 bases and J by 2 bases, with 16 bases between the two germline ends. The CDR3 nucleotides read TGCGCCAGCAGCTTTGGCCTCCAGGGGCCAAACACCGGGGAGCTGTTTTTT. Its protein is CASSFGLQGPNTGELFF.

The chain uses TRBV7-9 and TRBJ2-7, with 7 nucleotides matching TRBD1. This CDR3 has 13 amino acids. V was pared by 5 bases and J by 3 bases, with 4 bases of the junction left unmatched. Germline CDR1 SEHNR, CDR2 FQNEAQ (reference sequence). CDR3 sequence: CASSGQAFYEQYF. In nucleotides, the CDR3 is TGTGCCAGCAGCGGACAGGCCTTCTACGAGCAGTACTTC.

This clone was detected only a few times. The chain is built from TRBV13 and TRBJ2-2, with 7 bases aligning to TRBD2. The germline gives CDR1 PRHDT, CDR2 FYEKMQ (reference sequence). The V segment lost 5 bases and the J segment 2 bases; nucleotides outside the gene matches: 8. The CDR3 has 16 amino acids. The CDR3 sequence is CASSPRRGYNTGELFF. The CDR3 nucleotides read TGTGCCAGCAGCCCACGGCGGGGGTATAACACCGGGGAGCTGTTTTTT.